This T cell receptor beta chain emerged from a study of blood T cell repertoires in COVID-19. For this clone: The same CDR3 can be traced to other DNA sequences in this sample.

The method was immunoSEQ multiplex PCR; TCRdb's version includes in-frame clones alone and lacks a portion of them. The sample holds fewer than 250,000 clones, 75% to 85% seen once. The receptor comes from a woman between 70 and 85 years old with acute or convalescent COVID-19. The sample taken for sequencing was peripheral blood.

The CDR3 here is CASSLGGDTEAFF. The CDR3 bases are TGTGCCAGCAGCTTGGGAGGAGACACTGAAGCTTTCTTT. This chain links TRBV7-9 with TRBJ1-1; the D is unclear. The V gene lost 3 bases and the J gene lost 3 bases, with 8 bases spanning the gap. Germline V CDR1 and CDR2: SEHNR, FQNEAQ (reference sequence). This CDR3 contains 13 residues.